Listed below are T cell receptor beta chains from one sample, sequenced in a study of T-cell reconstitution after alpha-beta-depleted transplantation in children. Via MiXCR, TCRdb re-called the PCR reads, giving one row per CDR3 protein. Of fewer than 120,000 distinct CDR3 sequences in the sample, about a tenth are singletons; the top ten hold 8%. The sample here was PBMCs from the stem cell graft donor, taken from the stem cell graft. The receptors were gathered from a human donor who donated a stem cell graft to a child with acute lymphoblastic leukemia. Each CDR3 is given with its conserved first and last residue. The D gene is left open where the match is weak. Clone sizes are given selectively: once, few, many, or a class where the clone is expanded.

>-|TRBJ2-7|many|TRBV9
TGTGCCAGCAGCGTAGGACACCCAAACTACGAGCAGTACTTC
CASSVGHPNYEQYF
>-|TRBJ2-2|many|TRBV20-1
TGCAGTGCTCGAGCCTTCGAGGGCGACACCGGGGAGCTGTTTTTT
CSARAFEGDTGELFF
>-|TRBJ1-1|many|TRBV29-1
TGCAGCGGAGCCCTTGGACAACTGGAAGCTTTCTTT
CSGALGQLEAFF
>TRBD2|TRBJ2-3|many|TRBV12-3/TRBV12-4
TGTGCCAGCAGTTGGAGCGGGGCTAGCACAGATACGCAGTATTTT
CASSWSGASTDTQYF
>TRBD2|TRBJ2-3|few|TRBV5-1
TGCGCCAGCAGCGTCCCGGGAGGGAGCACAGATACGCAGTATTTT
CASSVPGGSTDTQYF
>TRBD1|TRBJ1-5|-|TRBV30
TGTGCCTGGAGTGAACCGGGACAGCGGGGGCAGCCCCAGCATTTT
CAWSEPGQRGQPQHF
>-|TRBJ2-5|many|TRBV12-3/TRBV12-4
TGTGCCAGCAGTTTCGGGACACCCAAAGAGACCCAGTACTTC
CASSFGTPKETQYF
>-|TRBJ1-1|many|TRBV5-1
TGCGCCAGCAGCTTGGGAGGGGCGGGGAACACTGAAGCTTTCTTT
CASSLGGAGNTEAFF
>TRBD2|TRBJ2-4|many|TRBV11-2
TGTGCCAGCAGCCCCGAAGGGACTAGCAGGGTCCCGGGTCGGTACATTCAGTACTTC
CASSPEGTSRVPGRYIQYF
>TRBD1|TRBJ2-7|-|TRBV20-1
TGCAGTGCTTCGGACAGGGCTCCCTACGAGCAGTACTTC
CSASDRAPYEQYF
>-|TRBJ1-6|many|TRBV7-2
TGTGCCAGCAGCTTAGATCGGCGGGAGAATTCACCCCTCCACTTT
CASSLDRRENSPLHF
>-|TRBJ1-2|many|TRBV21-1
TGTGCCAGCAGCATTAGACAGGACTATGGCTACACCTTC
CASSIRQDYGYTF
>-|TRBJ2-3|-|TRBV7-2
TGTGCCAGCAGCTTAGTAGCTTTCACAGATACGCAGTATTTT
CASSLVAFTDTQYF
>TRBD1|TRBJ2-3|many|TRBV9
TGTGCCAGCAGCACCCGGCAGGGACAGGGGATAGTACCAGATACGCAGTATTTT
CASSTRQGQGIVPDTQYF
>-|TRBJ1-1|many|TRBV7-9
TGTGCCAGCAGCTTAAGCGGGGTAACTGAAGCTTTCTTT
CASSLSGVTEAFF
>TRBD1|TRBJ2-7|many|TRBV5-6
TGTGCCAGCAGCGGGACAGGGTCCCTCTACGAGCAGTACTTC
CASSGTGSLYEQYF
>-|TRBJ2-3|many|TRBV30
TGTGCCTGGAGTGTAACGGGGGCTTCGTCAGATACGCAGTATTTT
CAWSVTGASSDTQYF
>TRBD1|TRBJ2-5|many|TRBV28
TGTGCCAGCAGCACCTCGACAGGGGCCAGGGAGACCCAGTACTTC
CASSTSTGARETQYF
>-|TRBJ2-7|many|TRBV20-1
TGCAGTCCTAATAGCGGGACAGTGTCGGGGGAGCAGTACTTC
CSPNSGTVSGEQYF
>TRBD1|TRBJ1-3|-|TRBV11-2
TGTGCCAGCAGCCACCTCCGCATGGGAAACAGGGGAAGTGGAAACACCATATATTTT
CASSHLRMGNRGSGNTIYF
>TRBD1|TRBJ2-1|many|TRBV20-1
TGCAGTGCTAGAGATCTGGTAGGGGGCAGGTCCTACAATGAGCAGTTCTTC
CSARDLVGGRSYNEQFF
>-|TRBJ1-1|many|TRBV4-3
TGCGCCAGCAGCCAGACTCCAGGGATGATGAACACTGAAGCTTTCTTT
CASSQTPGMMNTEAFF
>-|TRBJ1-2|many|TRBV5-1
TGCGCCAGCAGCCTCACGGTCAGTTCTAACTATGGCTACACCTTC
CASSLTVSSNYGYTF
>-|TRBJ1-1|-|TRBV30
TGTGCCTGGAGTAAGGGATTAGCGGGTACTGAAGCTTTCTTT
CAWSKGLAGTEAFF
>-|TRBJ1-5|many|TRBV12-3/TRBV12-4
TGTGCCAGCAGTTTAGTAGGGGCATATCAGCCCCAGCATTTT
CASSLVGAYQPQHF
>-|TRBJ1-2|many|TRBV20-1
TGCAGTGCTAGGGTGGGGAGGCCGGGCGGCTACACCTTC
CSARVGRPGGYTF
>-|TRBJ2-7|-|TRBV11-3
TGTGCCAGCAGCACGGGACCGCCGGGGATCAACGAGCAGTACTTC
CASSTGPPGINEQYF
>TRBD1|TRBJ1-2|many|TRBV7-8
TGTGCCAGCAGCCTACTGAAGGGGGCGCGAGTCTATGGCTACACCTTC
CASSLLKGARVYGYTF
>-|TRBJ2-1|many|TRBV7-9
TGTGCCAGCAGCTTAAGACCGGATGAGCAGTTCTTC
CASSLRPDEQFF
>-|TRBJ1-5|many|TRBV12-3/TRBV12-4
TGTGCCAGCAGCTTGGGGGGCCAGGGGAGGAGGAATCAGCCCCAGCATTTT
CASSLGGQGRRNQPQHF
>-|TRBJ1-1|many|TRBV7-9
TGTGCCAGCAGCTGGGACTACACTGAAGCTTTCTTT
CASSWDYTEAFF
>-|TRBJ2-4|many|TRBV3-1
TGTGCCAGCAGCCAAAGAGCGGGCGGTCTAGCCAAAAACATTCAGTACTTC
CASSQRAGGLAKNIQYF
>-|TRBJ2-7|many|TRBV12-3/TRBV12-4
TGTGCCAGCAGTTTTGTAGGGGAGGAGCAGTACTTC
CASSFVGEEQYF
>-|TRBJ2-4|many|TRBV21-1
TGTGCCAGCAGCAAGACAGGGAACATTCAGTACTTC
CASSKTGNIQYF
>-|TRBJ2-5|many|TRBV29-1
TGCAGCGTTGGTTGGCAAGAGACCCAGTACTTC
CSVGWQETQYF
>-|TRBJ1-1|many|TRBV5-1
TGCGCCAGCAGCTTGGGAATCAGGAACACTGAAGCTTTCTTT
CASSLGIRNTEAFF
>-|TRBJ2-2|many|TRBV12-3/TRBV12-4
TGTGCCAGCCGCTTGGCAGGGGCGAACACCGGGGAGCTGTTTTTT
CASRLAGANTGELFF
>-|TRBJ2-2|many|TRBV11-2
TGTGCCAGCAGCCAGACCGGGGCTTCGAACACCGGGGAGCTGTTTTTT
CASSQTGASNTGELFF
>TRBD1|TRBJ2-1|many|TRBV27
TGTGCCAGCAGTCGCCGAGGACAGGGTCCTTTTTACAATGAGCAGTTCTTC
CASSRRGQGPFYNEQFF
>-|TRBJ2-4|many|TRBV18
TGTGCCAGCTCACCCCCACAGGAACGTGGAAACATTCAGTACTTC
CASSPPQERGNIQYF
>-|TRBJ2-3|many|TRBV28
TGTGCCAGCAAACGAAGGGGCGCCGCAGATACGCAGTATTTT
CASKRRGAADTQYF
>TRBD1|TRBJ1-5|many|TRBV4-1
TGCGCCAGCAGCCAAACAGGGGGCAATCAGCCCCAGCATTTT
CASSQTGGNQPQHF
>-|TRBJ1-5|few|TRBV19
TGTGCCAGTAGGAACCCGGGACAATATCAGCCCCAGCATTTT
CASRNPGQYQPQHF
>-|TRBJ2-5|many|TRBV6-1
TGTGCCAGCAGTGATGGAGGTTTCGAGACCCAGTACTTC
CASSDGGFETQYF
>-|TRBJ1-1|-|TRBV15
TGTGTCACCAGCAGAGCGAAGGGGCCCACTGAAGCTTTCTTT
CVTSRAKGPTEAFF
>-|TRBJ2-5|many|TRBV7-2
TGTGCCAGCAGCTCTCCCCCCCAAGAGACCCAGTACTTC
CASSSPPQETQYF
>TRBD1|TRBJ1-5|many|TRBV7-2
TGTGCCAGCAGTCCGACAGGGGTTTGGGGCAATCAGCCCCAGCATTTT
CASSPTGVWGNQPQHF
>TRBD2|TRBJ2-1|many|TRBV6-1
TGTGCCAGCAGTGAAGGGGGACTAGCGGTCCGCAATGAGCAGTTCTTC
CASSEGGLAVRNEQFF